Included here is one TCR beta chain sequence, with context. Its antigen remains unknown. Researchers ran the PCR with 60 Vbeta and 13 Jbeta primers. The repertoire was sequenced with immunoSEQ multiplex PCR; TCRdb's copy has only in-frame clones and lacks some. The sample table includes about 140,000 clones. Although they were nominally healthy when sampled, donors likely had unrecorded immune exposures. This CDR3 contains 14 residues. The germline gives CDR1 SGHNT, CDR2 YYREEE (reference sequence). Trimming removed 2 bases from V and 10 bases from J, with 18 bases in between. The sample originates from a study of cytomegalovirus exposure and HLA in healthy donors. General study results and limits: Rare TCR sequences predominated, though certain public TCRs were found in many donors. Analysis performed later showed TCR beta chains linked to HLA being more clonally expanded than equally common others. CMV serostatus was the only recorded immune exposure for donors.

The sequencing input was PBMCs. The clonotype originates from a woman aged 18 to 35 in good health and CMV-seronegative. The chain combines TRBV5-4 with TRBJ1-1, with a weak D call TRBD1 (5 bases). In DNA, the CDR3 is TGTGCCAGCAGCTTCGGCCCGGGGGATTTCGGAGCTTTCTTT. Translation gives CASSFGPGDFGAFF.